A single sample gave rise to the 6 T cell receptor beta chains below, sequenced in a study of cytomegalovirus exposure and HLA in healthy donors. The PCR employed 60 Vbeta primers together with 13 Jbeta primers. Here immunoSEQ multiplex PCR was the method, and the copy in TCRdb shows in-frame clones only, minus some. The sample includes about 96,000 clones, 60% to 80% seen only once; the top ten take 3.2%. Material: PBMCs. These receptors were taken from a man in his sixties in good health and CMV-seronegative.

The chain couples TRBV7-6 to TRBJ2-3, with TRBD1 as a possible D gene (6 bases). Deletions cut 3 bases from V and 5 bases from J, with 18 bases between. The length of the CDR3 is 16 residues. Germline V gene lookup returns CDR1 SGHVS and CDR2 FNYEAQ. The DNA of the CDR3 is TGTGCCAGCAGCTTGGGGGCCAGCCTAAGCGTAGATACGCAGTATTTT. It yields the protein CASSLGASLSVDTQYF.

J is TRBJ2-7 and V is TRBV19, with D tentatively TRBD1 (5 bases). The V gene's germline CDR1 is LNHDA and CDR2 SQIVND (reference sequence). The CDR3 spans 12 residues. V was trimmed by 10 bases and J by 2 bases, leaving 12 bases between them. The CDR3 reads CATSDRTYEQYF. The DNA for the CDR3 is TGTGCCACCTCCGACAGAACCTACGAGCAGTACTTC.

V and J are TRBV6-6 and TRBJ2-7; no definite D call. Between the trimmed V and J ends, which lost 7 bases and 6 bases, there was a span of 19 bases. The CDR3 is 14 amino acids. CDR1 is MNHNY and CDR2 is SVGAGI in the germline V gene (reference sequence). The CDR3: CASTTDGAVGEQYF. CDR3 bases: TGTGCCAGCACGACTGATGGAGCCGTGGGCGAGCAGTACTTC.

The V call is TRBV7-3, the J call TRBJ2-3, with TRBD2 identical over 7 bases. This CDR3 has 15 amino acids. Germline-derived CDR1 and CDR2 are SGHTA and FQGTGA. J gave up 3 bases and V 5 bases, and 8 bases lay outside the gene matches. Here the CDR3 reads CASSLGEGGTDTQYF. In DNA form, the CDR3 reads TGTGCCAGCAGCCTGGGGGAGGGTGGAACAGATACGCAGTATTTT.

This clone was observed a few times. V and J are TRBV27 and TRBJ2-1; 8 positions match TRBD2. The germline V gene encodes CDR1 MNHEY and CDR2 SMNVEV (reference sequence). This CDR3 has 13 residues. J gave up 9 bases and V 6 bases, and 7 bases lay outside the gene matches. This CDR3 is CASRTGGYGEQFF. The CDR3 DNA reads as TGTGCCAGCAGGACGGGGGGGTACGGTGAGCAGTTCTTC.

The V and J genes are TRBV2 and TRBJ1-2; weak D call: TRBD1 (5 bases). The V end was cut by 2 bases, the J end by 6 bases, with 13 bases between. The germline gives CDR1 SNHLY, CDR2 FYNNEI. The CDR3 extends over 14 amino acids. CDR3 sequence (DNA): TGTGCCAGCAGTGAACGCGGGGCTGAGGATGGCTACACCTTC. Its translation is CASSERGAEDGYTF.